By proportion, the clone carrying this TCR beta chain is medium-sized. The antigen remains undetermined. The data derive from a study of tumor and adjacent non-tumor tissue in lung cancer. For the study at large: Samples averaged roughly 4.3 million productive TCRbeta reads each. Whole-study results and caveats: Tumor tissue had significantly higher TCR diversity than normal lung.

The CDR3 extends over 11 amino acids. V lost 8 bases to trimming and J lost 4 bases, with 9 bases between them. Three rounds of nested PCR, following a modified ARM-PCR protocol, produced the TCRbeta library. TCRdb re-analysed the multiplex PCR reads in MiXCR, keeping a single row per CDR3 protein. Among some 100,000 distinct CDR3 sequences, 65% were seen once, and the ten largest hold around a fifth. RNA was extracted from bulk tissue without any cell sorting. This non-tumor lung sample came from over 3 cm beyond the tumor edge. Sequenced sample: distant non-tumor lung tissue. J is TRBJ2-7 and V is TRBV12-3 or TRBV12-4; D remains unclear. The receptor was derived from a man in his thirties or forties with non-small cell lung cancer. As DNA, the CDR3 is TGTGCCAGCTCGGGCCGGTACGAGCAGTACTTC. Encoded protein: CASSGRYEQYF.